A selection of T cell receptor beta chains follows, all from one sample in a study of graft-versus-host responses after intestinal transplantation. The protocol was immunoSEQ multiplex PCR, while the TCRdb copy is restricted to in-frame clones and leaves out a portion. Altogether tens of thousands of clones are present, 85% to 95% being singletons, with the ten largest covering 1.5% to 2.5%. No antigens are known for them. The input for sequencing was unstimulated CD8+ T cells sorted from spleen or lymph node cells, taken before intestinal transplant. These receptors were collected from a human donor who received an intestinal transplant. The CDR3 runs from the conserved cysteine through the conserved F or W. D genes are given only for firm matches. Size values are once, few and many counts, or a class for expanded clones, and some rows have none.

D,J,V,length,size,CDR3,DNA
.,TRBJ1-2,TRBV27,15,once,CASSLRRGAKYGYTF,TGTGCCAGCAGTTTAAGGCGGGGGGCGAAATATGGCTACACCTTC
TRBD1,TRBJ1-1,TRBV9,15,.,CASSVGTGMSTEAFF,TGTGCCAGCAGCGTAGGGACAGGGATGAGCACTGAAGCTTTCTTT
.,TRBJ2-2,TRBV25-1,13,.,CASSVGGTGELFF,TGTGCCAGCAGTGTTGGCGGCACCGGGGAGCTGTTTTTT
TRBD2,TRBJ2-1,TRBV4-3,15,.,CASSQGSGGYNEQFF,TGCGCCAGCAGCCAAGGTAGCGGGGGCTACAATGAGCAGTTCTTC
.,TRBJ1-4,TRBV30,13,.,CAWSIATNEKLFF,TGTGCCTGGTCCATTGCAACTAATGAAAAACTGTTTTTT
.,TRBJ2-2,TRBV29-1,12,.,CSVAGFYGELFF,TGCAGCGTCGCAGGGTTCTACGGGGAGCTGTTTTTT
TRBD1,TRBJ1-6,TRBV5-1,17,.,CASSRTGGSSYNSPLHF,TGCGCCAGCAGCCGGACAGGGGGGAGCTCCTATAATTCACCCCTCCACTTT
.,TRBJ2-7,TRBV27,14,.,CASSFQDSTYEQYF,TGTGCCAGCAGTTTCCAGGACAGCACCTACGAGCAGTACTTC
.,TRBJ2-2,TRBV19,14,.,CASSMAGVAGELFF,TGTGCCAGTAGTATGGCAGGGGTGGCCGGGGAGCTGTTTTTT
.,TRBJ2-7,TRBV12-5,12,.,CASGLTGWEQYF,TGTGCTAGTGGTTTGACAGGATGGGAGCAGTACTTC
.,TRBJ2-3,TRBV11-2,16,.,CASSLTPRLHTDTQYF,TGTGCCAGCAGCCTCACCCCCCGACTCCACACAGATACGCAGTATTTT
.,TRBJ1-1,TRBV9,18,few,CASSVGGEGSRPNTEAFF,TGTGCCAGCAGCGTAGGGGGGGAGGGGTCGCGACCGAACACTGAAGCTTTCTTT
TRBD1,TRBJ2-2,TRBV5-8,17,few,CASSLSGTGKNTGELFF,TGTGCCAGCAGCTTGTCGGGGACAGGGAAGAACACCGGGGAGCTGTTTTTT
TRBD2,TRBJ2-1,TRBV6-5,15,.,CASSYGLAGVNEQFF,TGTGCCAGCAGTTACGGGCTAGCGGGGGTGAATGAGCAGTTCTTC
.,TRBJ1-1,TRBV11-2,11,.,CASSLGSEAFF,TGTGCCAGCAGCTTAGGTAGTGAAGCTTTCTTT
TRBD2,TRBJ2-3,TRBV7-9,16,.,CASSESGGSSTDTQYF,TGTGCCAGCAGCGAGAGCGGGGGGAGCAGCACAGATACGCAGTATTTT
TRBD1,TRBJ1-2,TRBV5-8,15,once,CASSFGQAPGYGYTF,TGTGCCAGCAGCTTCGGACAGGCTCCTGGGTATGGCTACACCTTC
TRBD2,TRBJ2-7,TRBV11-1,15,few,CASSFTSGGTYEQYF,TGTGCCAGCAGCTTCACTAGCGGGGGGACCTACGAGCAGTACTTC
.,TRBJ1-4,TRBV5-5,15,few,CASSQKGVSSEKLFF,TGTGCCAGCAGCCAGAAGGGGGTTTCAAGTGAAAAACTGTTTTTT
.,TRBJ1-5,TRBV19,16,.,CASSIGLRGPNQPQHF,TGTGCCAGTAGTATAGGCCTCAGGGGTCCCAATCAGCCCCAGCATTTT
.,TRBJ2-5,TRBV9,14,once,CASSETGSLETQYF,TGTGCCAGCAGCGAAACGGGATCATTGGAGACCCAGTACTTC
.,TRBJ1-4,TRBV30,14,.,CAFQTKGQREKLFF,TGTGCCTTCCAAACCAAGGGGCAAAGGGAAAAACTGTTTTTT
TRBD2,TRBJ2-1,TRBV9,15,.,CASSVSGGSYNEQFF,TGTGCCAGCAGCGTATCGGGGGGCTCCTACAATGAGCAGTTCTTC
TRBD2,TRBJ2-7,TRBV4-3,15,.,CASSQDYGGTYGQYF,TGCGCCAGCAGCCAAGATTACGGGGGGACCTACGGGCAGTACTTC
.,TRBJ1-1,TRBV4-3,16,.,CASSQDSNSQNTEAFF,TGCGCCAGCAGCCAAGATAGCAACTCTCAGAACACTGAAGCTTTCTTT
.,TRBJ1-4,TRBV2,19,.,CASSELTGYSSGESEKLFF,TGTGCCAGCAGTGAGCTAACTGGGTACTCGAGCGGGGAAAGTGAAAAACTGTTTTTT
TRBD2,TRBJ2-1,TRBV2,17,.,CASSVLAGLGTYNEQFF,TGTGCCAGCTCAGTTCTAGCGGGCTTAGGGACCTACAATGAGCAGTTCTTC